The TCR beta chain under discussion was sequenced for a study of blood T cell repertoires in COVID-19. Germline V gives CDR1 SGHVS, CDR2 FQNEAQ. V was cut by 5 bases and J by 1 base, with 19 bases left in between. The CDR3 spans 17 residues. The assay was immunoSEQ multiplex PCR, and TCRdb's table has in-frame clones only and misses some. Of about 150,000 clones in the sample, roughly 88% were seen once. The sequence derives from a man between 60 and 75 years old with COVID-19, enrolled during active disease. The sequencing input was peripheral blood. The V gene is TRBV7-8, the J gene TRBJ2-3; a weak D match, TRBD1 (8 bases). The CDR3 coding sequence is TGTGCCAGCAGCGAAAAACAGGGGGGGGTGGGCACAGATACGCAGTATTTT. This gives the protein CASSEKQGGVGTDTQYF.